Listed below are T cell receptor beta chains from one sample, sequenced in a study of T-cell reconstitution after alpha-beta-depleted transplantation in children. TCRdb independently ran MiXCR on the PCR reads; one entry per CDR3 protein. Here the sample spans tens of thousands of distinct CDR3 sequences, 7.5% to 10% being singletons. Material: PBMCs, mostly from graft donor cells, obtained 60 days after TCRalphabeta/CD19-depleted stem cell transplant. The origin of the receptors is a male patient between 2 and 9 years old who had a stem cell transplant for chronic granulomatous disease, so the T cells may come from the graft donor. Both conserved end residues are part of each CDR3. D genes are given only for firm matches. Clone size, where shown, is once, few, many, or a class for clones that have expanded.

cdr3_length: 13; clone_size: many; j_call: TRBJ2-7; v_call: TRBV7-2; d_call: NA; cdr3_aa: CASSLANRNEQYF; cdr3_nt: TGTGCCAGCAGCTTAGCGAACCGAAACGAGCAGTACTTC
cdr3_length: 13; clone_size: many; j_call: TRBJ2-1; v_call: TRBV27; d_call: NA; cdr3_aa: CASSPRSYNEQFF; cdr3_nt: TGTGCCAGCAGTCCCCGGTCCTACAATGAGCAGTTCTTC
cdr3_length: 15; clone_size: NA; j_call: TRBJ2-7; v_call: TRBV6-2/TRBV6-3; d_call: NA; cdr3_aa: CASSSLGWASYEQYF; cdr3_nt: TGTGCCAGCAGTTCTTTGGGATGGGCCTCCTACGAGCAGTACTTC
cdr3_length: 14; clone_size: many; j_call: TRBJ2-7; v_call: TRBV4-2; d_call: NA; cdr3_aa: CASSQETGVNEQYF; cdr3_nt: TGTGCCAGCAGCCAAGAAACCGGGGTCAACGAGCAGTACTTC
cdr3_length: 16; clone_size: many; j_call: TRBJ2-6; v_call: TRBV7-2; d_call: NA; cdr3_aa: CASSPRSGLGANVLTF; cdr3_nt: TGTGCCAGCAGCCCCCGCAGCGGTCTAGGAGCCAACGTCCTGACTTTC
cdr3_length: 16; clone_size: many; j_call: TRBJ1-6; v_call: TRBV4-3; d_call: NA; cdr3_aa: CASSQAVTTDNSPLHF; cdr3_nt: TGCGCCAGCAGCCAAGCTGTGACGACAGATAATTCACCCCTCCACTTT
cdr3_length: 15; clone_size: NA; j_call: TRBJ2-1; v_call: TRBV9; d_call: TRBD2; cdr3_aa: CASSGRLAPYNEQFF; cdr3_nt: TGTGCCAGCAGCGGAAGACTAGCCCCCTACAATGAGCAGTTCTTC
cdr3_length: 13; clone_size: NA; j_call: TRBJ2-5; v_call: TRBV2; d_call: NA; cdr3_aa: CAANRGSKETQYF; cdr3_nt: TGTGCCGCTAATCGGGGGTCAAAAGAGACCCAGTACTTC
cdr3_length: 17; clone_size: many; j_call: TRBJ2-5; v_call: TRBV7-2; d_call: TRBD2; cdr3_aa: CASSFGLAGGPRKTQYF; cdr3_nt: TGTGCCAGCAGCTTCGGACTAGCGGGAGGGCCGCGGAAGACCCAGTACTTC
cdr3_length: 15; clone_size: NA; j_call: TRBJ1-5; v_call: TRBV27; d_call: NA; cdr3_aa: CASSSNRDIRQPQHF; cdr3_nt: TGTGCCAGCAGTAGTAACCGGGACATCCGGCAGCCCCAGCATTTT
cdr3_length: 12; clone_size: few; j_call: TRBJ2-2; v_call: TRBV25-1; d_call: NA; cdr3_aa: CASSESIGELFF; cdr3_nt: TGTGCCAGCAGTGAATCGATAGGGGAGCTGTTTTTT
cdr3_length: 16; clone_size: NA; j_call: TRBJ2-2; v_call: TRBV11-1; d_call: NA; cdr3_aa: CASSAQGLRLAGELFF; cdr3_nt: TGTGCCAGCAGCGCTCAGGGTCTCCGTCTCGCCGGGGAGCTGTTTTTT
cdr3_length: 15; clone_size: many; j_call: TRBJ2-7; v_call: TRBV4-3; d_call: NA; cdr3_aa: CASSPGTRQIYEQYF; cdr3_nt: TGCGCCAGCAGCCCCGGGACGCGACAGATCTACGAGCAGTACTTC
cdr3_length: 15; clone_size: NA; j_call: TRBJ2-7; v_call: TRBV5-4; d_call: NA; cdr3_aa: CASSRDSASSSEQYF; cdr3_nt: TGTGCCAGCAGCCGCGACAGTGCTTCCTCGTCCGAGCAGTACTTC
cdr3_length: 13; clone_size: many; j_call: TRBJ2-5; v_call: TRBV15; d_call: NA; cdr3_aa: CATSRDYGETQYF; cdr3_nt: TGTGCCACCAGCAGAGATTATGGAGAGACCCAGTACTTC
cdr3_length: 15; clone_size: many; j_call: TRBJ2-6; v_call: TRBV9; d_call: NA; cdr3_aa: CASSEDTPGANVLTF; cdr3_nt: TGTGCCAGCAGCGAGGACACCCCTGGGGCCAACGTCCTGACTTTC
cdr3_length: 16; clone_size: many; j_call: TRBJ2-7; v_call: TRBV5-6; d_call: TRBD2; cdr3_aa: CASSLAISSGSYEQYF; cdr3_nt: TGTGCCAGCAGCTTGGCCATATCTAGCGGGAGTTACGAGCAGTACTTC
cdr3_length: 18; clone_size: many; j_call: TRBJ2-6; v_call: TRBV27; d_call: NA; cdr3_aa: CASSLLPRQLSGANVLTF; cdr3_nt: TGTGCCAGCAGCCTTCTCCCTCGACAGTTATCTGGGGCCAACGTCCTGACTTTC
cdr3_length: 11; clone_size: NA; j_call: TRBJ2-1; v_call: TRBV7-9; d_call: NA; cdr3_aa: CASSPASAKFF; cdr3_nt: TGTGCCAGCAGCCCCGCTAGCGCGAAGTTCTTC
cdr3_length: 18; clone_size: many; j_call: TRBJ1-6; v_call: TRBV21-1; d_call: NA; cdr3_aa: CASSNLDSRGGRGSPLHF; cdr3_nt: TGTGCCAGCAGCAACCTAGATTCGCGGGGGGGTAGGGGTTCACCCCTCCACTTT
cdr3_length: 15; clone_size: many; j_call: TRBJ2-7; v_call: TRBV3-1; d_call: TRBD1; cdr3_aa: CASSQEDRGGYEQYF; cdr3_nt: TGTGCCAGCAGCCAAGAAGACAGGGGGGGTTACGAGCAGTACTTC
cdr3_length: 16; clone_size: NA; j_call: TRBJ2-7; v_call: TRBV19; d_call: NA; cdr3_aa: CASSVTQLLRPYEQYF; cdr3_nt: TGTGCCAGTAGTGTTACACAGCTCCTAAGGCCCTACGAGCAGTACTTC
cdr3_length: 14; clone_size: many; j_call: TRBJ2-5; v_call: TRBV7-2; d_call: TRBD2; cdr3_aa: CASSLGLARGDQYF; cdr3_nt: TGTGCCAGCAGCCTAGGACTAGCCCGGGGGGACCAGTACTTC
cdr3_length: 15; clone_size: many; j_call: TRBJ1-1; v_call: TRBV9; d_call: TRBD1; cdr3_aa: CASSVDRGPNTEAFF; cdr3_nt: TGTGCCAGCAGCGTAGACAGGGGCCCGAACACTGAAGCTTTCTTT
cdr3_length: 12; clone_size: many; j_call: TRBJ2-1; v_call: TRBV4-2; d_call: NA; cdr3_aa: CASSQVSNEQFF; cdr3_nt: TGTGCCAGCAGCCAAGTCAGCAATGAGCAGTTCTTC
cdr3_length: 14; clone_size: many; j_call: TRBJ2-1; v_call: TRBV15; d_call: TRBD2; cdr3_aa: CATSVERGSGRQFF; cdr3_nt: TGTGCCACCAGCGTGGAGCGGGGGTCAGGGCGGCAGTTCTTC
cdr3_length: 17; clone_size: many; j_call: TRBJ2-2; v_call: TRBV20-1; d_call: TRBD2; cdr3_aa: CSARRPIAGGLGGELFF; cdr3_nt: TGCAGTGCTAGACGTCCCATAGCGGGAGGGCTAGGCGGGGAGCTGTTTTTT
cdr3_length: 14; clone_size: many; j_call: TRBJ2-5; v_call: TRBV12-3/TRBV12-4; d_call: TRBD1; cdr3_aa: CASSRRTGEETQYF; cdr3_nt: TGTGCCAGCAGTCGCCGGACAGGGGAAGAGACCCAGTACTTC
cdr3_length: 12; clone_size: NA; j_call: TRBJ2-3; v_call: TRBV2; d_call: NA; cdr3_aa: CASIRMADTQYF; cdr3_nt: TGTGCCAGCATCAGGATGGCGGATACGCAGTATTTT
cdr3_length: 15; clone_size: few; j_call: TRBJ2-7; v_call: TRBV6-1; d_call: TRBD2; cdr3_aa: CASSPTLAGPYEQYF; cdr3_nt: TGTGCCAGCAGCCCCACTTTAGCGGGGCCCTACGAGCAGTACTTC
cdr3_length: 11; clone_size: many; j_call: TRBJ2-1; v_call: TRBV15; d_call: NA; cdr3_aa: CATGPAREQFF; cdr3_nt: TGTGCCACCGGGCCAGCGAGGGAGCAGTTCTTC
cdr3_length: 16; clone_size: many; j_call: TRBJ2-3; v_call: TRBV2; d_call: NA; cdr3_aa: CASSVGTGTRTDTQYF; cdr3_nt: TGTGCCAGCAGTGTGGGTACAGGGACCCGCACAGATACGCAGTATTTT
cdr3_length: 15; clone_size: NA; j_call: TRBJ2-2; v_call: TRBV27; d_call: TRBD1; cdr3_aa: CASSSLTGDTGELFF; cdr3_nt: TGTGCCAGCAGTTCTCTAACAGGGGACACCGGGGAGCTGTTTTTT
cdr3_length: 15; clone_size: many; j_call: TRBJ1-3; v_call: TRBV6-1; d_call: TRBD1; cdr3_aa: CASSRQGALGNTIYF; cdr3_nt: TGTGCCAGCAGCAGACAGGGGGCGCTAGGAAACACCATATATTTT
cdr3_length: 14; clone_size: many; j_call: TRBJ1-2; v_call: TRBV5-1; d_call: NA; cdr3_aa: CASSLAGGDYGYTF; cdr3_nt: TGCGCCAGCAGCTTGGCCGGGGGTGACTATGGCTACACCTTC
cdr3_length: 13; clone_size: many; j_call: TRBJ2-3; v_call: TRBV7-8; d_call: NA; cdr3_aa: CASSLDRADTQYF; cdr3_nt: TGTGCCAGCAGCTTAGATAGGGCAGATACGCAGTATTTT
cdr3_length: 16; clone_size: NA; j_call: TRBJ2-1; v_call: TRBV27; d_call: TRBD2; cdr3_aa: CASSFMTSGRGNEQFF; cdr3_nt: TGTGCCAGCAGTTTCATGACTAGCGGGAGGGGCAATGAGCAGTTCTTC
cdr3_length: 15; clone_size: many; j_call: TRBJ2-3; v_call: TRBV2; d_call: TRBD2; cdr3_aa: CASSALAGSTDTQYF; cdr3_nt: TGTGCCAGCAGTGCGCTAGCGGGAAGCACAGATACGCAGTATTTT
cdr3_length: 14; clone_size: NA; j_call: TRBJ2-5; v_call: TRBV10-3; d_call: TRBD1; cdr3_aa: CAISDGQGGETQYF; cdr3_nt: TGTGCCATCAGTGATGGACAGGGTGGAGAGACCCAGTACTTC
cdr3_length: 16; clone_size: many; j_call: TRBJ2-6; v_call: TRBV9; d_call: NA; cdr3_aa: CASSVAQFSGANVLTF; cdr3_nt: TGTGCCAGCAGCGTAGCCCAGTTCTCTGGGGCCAACGTCCTGACTTTC
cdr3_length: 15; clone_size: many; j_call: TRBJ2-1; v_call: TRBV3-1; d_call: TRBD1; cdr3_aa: CASSLTGGPYNEQFF; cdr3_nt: TGTGCCAGCAGCCTCACAGGGGGGCCGTACAATGAGCAGTTCTTC
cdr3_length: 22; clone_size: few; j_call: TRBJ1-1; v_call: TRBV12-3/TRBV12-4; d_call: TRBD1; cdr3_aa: CASSLRPRQGAKPRNWNTEAFF; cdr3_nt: TGTGCCAGCAGTTTACGGCCCAGACAGGGGGCAAAACCACGTAATTGGAACACTGAAGCTTTCTTT
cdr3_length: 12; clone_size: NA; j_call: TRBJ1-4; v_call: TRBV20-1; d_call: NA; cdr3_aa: CSAPHTGEKLFF; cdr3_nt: TGCAGTGCTCCCCACACGGGTGAAAAACTTTTTTTT
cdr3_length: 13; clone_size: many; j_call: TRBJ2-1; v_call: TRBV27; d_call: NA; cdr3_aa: CASSVYSSILQFF; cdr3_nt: TGTGCCAGCAGCGTTTACTCCTCTATACTCCAGTTCTTC
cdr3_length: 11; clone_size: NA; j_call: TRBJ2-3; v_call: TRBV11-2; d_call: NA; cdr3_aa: CASRRTDTQYF; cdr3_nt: TGTGCCAGCCGACGCACAGATACGCAGTATTTT
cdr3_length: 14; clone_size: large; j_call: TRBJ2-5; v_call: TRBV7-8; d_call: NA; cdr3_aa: CASSPGWTDETQYF; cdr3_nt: TGTGCCAGCAGCCCAGGGTGGACAGACGAGACCCAGTACTTC
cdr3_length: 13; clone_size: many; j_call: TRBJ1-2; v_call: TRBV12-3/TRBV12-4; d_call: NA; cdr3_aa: CASSFSGDYGYTF; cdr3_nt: TGTGCCAGCAGTTTTTCAGGGGACTATGGCTACACCTTC
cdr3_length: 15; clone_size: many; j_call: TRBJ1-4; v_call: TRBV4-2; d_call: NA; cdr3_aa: CASSQESQGNEKLFF; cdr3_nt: TGTGCCAGCAGCCAAGAGTCACAGGGTAATGAAAAACTGTTTTTT
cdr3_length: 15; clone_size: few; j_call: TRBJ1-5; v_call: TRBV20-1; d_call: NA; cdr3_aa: CSARDIKGRDQPQHF; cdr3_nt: TGCAGTGCTAGAGATATTAAGGGCAGGGATCAGCCCCAGCATTTT
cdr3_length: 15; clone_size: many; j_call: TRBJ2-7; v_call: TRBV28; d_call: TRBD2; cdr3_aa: CASSPQLAGAHEQYF; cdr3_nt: TGTGCCAGCAGTCCCCAACTAGCGGGAGCGCACGAGCAGTACTTC
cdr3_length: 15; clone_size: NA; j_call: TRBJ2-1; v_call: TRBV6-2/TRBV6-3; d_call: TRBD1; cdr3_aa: CASKHGTGNYNEQFF; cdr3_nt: TGTGCCAGCAAGCACGGGACAGGGAATTACAATGAGCAGTTCTTC
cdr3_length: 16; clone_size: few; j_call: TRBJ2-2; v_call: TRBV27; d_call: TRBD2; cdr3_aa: CASSLWLAGGVGELFF; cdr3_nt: TGTGCCAGCAGTTTGTGGCTAGCGGGAGGGGTCGGGGAGCTGTTTTTT
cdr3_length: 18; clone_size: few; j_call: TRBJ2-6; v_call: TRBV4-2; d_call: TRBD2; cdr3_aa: CASSPSGGRASGANVLTF; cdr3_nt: TGTGCCAGCAGCCCAAGCGGGGGCCGAGCCTCTGGGGCCAACGTCCTGACTTTC
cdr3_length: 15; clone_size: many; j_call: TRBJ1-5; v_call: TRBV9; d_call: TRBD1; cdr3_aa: CASSPHDRDHQPQHF; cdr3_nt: TGTGCCAGCAGCCCCCATGACAGGGACCATCAGCCCCAGCATTTT
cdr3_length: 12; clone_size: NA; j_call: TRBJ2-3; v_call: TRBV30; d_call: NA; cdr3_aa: CAWSVGSKAQYF; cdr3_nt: TGTGCCTGGAGTGTTGGGTCCAAAGCGCAGTATTTT
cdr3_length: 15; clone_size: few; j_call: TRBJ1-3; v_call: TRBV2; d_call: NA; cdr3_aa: CASKESPGSGNTIYF; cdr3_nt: TGTGCCAGCAAGGAGTCACCGGGCTCTGGAAACACCATATATTTT
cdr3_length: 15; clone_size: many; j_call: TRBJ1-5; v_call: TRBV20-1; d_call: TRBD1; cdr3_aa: CSASGDRVVNQPQHF; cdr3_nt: TGCAGTGCTAGTGGGGACAGGGTAGTCAATCAGCCCCAGCATTTT
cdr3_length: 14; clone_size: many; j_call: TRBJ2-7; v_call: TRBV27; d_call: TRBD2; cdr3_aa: CASSFAGGFYEQYF; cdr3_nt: TGTGCCAGCAGTTTCGCGGGAGGCTTCTACGAGCAGTACTTC
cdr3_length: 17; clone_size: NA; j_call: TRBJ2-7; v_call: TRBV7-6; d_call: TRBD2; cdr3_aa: CASSFGVGGGSSYEQYF; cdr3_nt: TGTGCCAGCAGCTTCGGGGTTGGGGGAGGGTCGTCCTACGAGCAGTACTTC